Listed here are 16 T cell receptor beta chains from one sample, sequenced in a study of cytomegalovirus exposure and HLA in healthy donors. Primers included in the PCR were 60 Vbeta and 13 Jbeta primers. Produced via immunoSEQ multiplex PCR; TCRdb's table is partial and in-frame only. The sample lists around 210,000 clones; 85% were seen once. Input material: PBMCs. Every receptor here comes from a girl aged 2 to 10 in good health and CMV-seronegative.

This clone was recorded a few times. The chain has TRBV11-3 and TRBJ2-1, with D maybe TRBD2 (6 bases). Trimming left V 1 base short and J 3 bases short, with 7 bases between. This CDR3 is built from 14 residues. The V gene's germline CDR1 is SGHNT and CDR2 YENEEA. CDR3 bases: TGTGCCAGCAGCTTAGCGGGGGTCTACAATGAGCAGTTCTTC. The encoded protein is CASSLAGVYNEQFF.

This clone came up once. CDR3 bases: TGTGCCAGTAGTTCCCCCCGACTAGCGTACAATGAGCAGTTCTTC. Translating it yields CASSSPRLAYNEQFF. The chain links TRBV19 to TRBJ2-1; 8 bases match TRBD2. The CDR3 consists of 15 residues. After removal of 5 bases from V and 4 bases from J, the junction contained 7 bases not matched to a gene. Per the germline V gene, CDR1 is LNHDA and CDR2 is SQIVND (reference sequence).

The genes are TRBV4-1 and TRBJ2-7; D remains unclear. There are 12 residues in the CDR3. The V and J ends lost 1 base and 9 bases respectively, with 10 bases between them. In germline, CDR1 is MGHRA, CDR2 YSYEKL. CDR3 sequence: CASSQVGVGQYF. DNA for the CDR3: TGCGCCAGCAGCCAAGTAGGAGTAGGGCAGTACTTC.

The gene calls are TRBV30 and TRBJ1-1; 8 positions agree with TRBD1. The CDR3 covers 14 residues. The J segment lost 6 bases and the V segment lost 4 bases, leaving 10 bases of the junction unmatched. From germline, CDR1 is GTSNPN and CDR2 SVGIG (reference sequence). The CDR3 spells CAWILRTGLPEAFF. DNA for the CDR3: TGTGCCTGGATTTTAAGGACAGGGCTTCCTGAAGCTTTCTTT. Combining the CDR3 with reference TRBV30 and TRBJ1-1 gives the whole variable domain SQTIHQWPATLVQPVGSPLSLECTVEGTSNPNLYWYRQAAGRGLQLLFYSVGIGQISSEVPQNLSASRPQDRQFILSSKKLLLSDSGFYLCAWILRTGLPEAFFGQGTRLTVV.

This chain connects TRBV7-9 to TRBJ1-2; D is ambiguous. The germline gives CDR1 SEHNR, CDR2 FQNEAQ (reference sequence). This CDR3 is built from 12 residues. V was clipped by 2 bases and J by 4 bases, with 5 bases between them. The CDR3 bases are TGTGCCAGCAGCTTACTTAGCTATGGCTACACCTTC. Translation gives CASSLLSYGYTF. Looking up the rest from reference TRBV7-9 and TRBJ1-2 gives the full variable domain: DTGVSQNPRHKITKRGQNVTFRCDPISEHNRLYWYRQTLGQGPEFLTYFQNEAQLEKSRLLSDRFSAERPKGSFSTLEIQRTEQGDSAMYLCASSLLSYGYTFGSGTRLTVV.

J is TRBJ2-5 and V is TRBV5-4; 8 bases agree with TRBD1. TRBJ2-7 matches the DNA end more closely, so the J call is doubtful. The CDR3 has 16 amino acids. Germline V gene data show CDR1 as SGHNT and CDR2 as YYREEE (reference sequence). The CDR3 loop is CASSGAGGALTYEQYF. CDR3 nucleotide sequence: TGTGCCAGCAGCGGAGCAGGGGGCGCATTGACCTACGAGCAGTACTTC.

V usage is TRBV5-1 and J usage is TRBJ2-7; D is possibly TRBD1 (5 bases). The CDR3 length is 14 residues. Trimming stripped 3 bases from V and 3 bases from J, with 13 bases between. In germline, CDR1 is SGHRS, CDR2 YFSETQ. CDR3 residues: CASSSASQDYEQYF. The CDR3 region has the DNA TGCGCCAGCAGCTCCGCCTCACAGGACTACGAGCAGTACTTC.

This clone appeared a single time. The chain's CDR3 is CASSARSGKGYNEQFF. CDR3 nucleotides: TGTGCCAGCAGTGCGCGGTCCGGGAAGGGATACAATGAGCAGTTCTTC. The chain recombines TRBV6-1 with TRBJ2-1, with D tentatively TRBD2 (5 bases). In germline, CDR1 is MNHNS, CDR2 SASEGT. V shed 4 bases and J shed 4 bases, with 17 bases lying between them. The CDR3 is 16 amino acids.

Only a few counts were recorded for this clone. The chain is built from TRBV10-3 and TRBJ1-1, with TRBD1 matching over 9 bases. V lost 10 bases and J lost 5; bases outside the gene matches: 5. The CDR3 has 12 amino acids. CDR1 is ENHRY, CDR2 SYGVKD, per germline. The CDR3 here is CATQGAGTEAFF. DNA for the CDR3: TGTGCCACACAGGGGGCTGGGACTGAAGCTTTCTTT.

The chain recombines TRBV6-5 with TRBJ2-1; 9 positions agree with TRBD1. The CDR3 is made up of 15 amino acids. Germline V lookup: CDR1 MNHEY, CDR2 SVGAGI. Trimming at V came to 6 bases and at J to 4 bases, leaving 7 bases not matched to a gene. The chain's CDR3 is CASSTDRGLYNEQFF. The CDR3 nucleotides read TGTGCCAGCAGCACGGACAGGGGACTTTACAATGAGCAGTTCTTC.

The chain is built from TRBV10-3 and TRBJ2-3, with D unresolved. The germline V and J ends were trimmed by 8 bases and 2 bases, with 14 bases remaining between them. Per germline, CDR1 ENHRY and CDR2 SYGVKD. This CDR3 spans 14 amino acids. In nucleotides, the CDR3 is TGTGCCATCGGAGAGGTCACGGACACAGATACGCAGTATTTT. It yields the protein CAIGEVTDTDTQYF.

The V and J genes are TRBV30 and TRBJ2-7; 9 nucleotides align to TRBD1. The CDR3 consists of 13 residues. Germline V gives CDR1 GTSNPN, CDR2 SVGIG (reference sequence). Trimming at V came to 1 base and at J to 6 bases, leaving 4 bases not matched to a gene. The CDR3 region has the DNA TGTGCCTGGAGTGGGGACAGGGCTGCCGAGCAGTACTTC. Protein sequence: CAWSGDRAAEQYF.

This clone was picked up one time. The gene calls are TRBV6-5 and TRBJ2-7; 7 positions match TRBD1. The V segment lost 5 bases and the J segment 2 bases; nucleotides outside the gene matches: 6. Germline V gene lookup returns CDR1 MNHEY and CDR2 SVGAGI. The CDR3 sequence is 14 residues long. CDR3 amino acids: CASSPPGQPYEQYF. Here the CDR3 DNA reads TGTGCCAGCAGTCCCCCGGGACAGCCCTACGAGCAGTACTTC.

V usage is TRBV6-5 and J usage is TRBJ1-1; the D is unclear. Trimming took 5 bases from V and 0 from J, leaving 13 bases between them. CDR1 is MNHEY, CDR2 SVGAGI, per germline. The CDR3 has 15 amino acids. In DNA form, the CDR3 reads TGTGCCAGCAGTGGTAACAGTGAACTGAACACTGAAGCTTTCTTT. Protein sequence: CASSGNSELNTEAFF.

As concerns this clone: Other DNA variants within this sample encode the same CDR3. The V call is TRBV9, the J call TRBJ2-3; D gene ambiguous. Germline V gives CDR1 SGDLS, CDR2 YYNGEE. There are 13 residues in the CDR3. V lost 0 bases, J lost 2 bases, and 4 bases lay in between. In DNA form, the CDR3 reads TGTGCCAGCAGCGTAGCCTCCACAGATACGCAGTATTTT. Its protein product is CASSVASTDTQYF.

The J gene is TRBJ2-2, the V gene TRBV10-3, with 8 bases identical to TRBD2. The CDR3 covers 15 residues. Looked up from germline, CDR1 is ENHRY and CDR2 is SYGVKD. V shed 4 bases and J 2 bases; nucleotides not matched to a gene: 3. DNA of the CDR3: TGTGCCATCAGTGTGGGGACTAGTAACACCGGGGAGCTGTTTTTT. Translating it yields CAISVGTSNTGELFF.